These 2 T cell receptor beta chains share one sample of origin, sequenced in a study of cytomegalovirus exposure and HLA in healthy donors. Use of 60 Vbeta and 13 Jbeta primers characterized the PCR. The repertoire was sequenced with immunoSEQ multiplex PCR; TCRdb's copy has only in-frame clones and lacks some. In total, the table holds approximately 58,000 clones. The sample was PBMCs. Receptors originate from a woman between 50 and 59 years old in good health and CMV-seropositive.

The gene calls are TRBV6-5 and TRBJ1-1, with D hard to call. Germline V gene sequence: CDR1 MNHEY, CDR2 SVGAGI. This CDR3 is 15 amino acids long. The V end was cut by 5 bases, the J end by 2 bases, with 15 bases between. CDR3 protein: CASSRGTSTNTEAFF. In DNA form, the CDR3 reads TGTGCCAGCAGTCGGGGAACCTCAACCAACACTGAAGCTTTCTTT.

CDR3 nucleotide sequence: TGCGCCAGCAGCCAGGGGGCCGCTGGCTCCTACGAGCAGTACTTC. This codes for CASSQGAAGSYEQYF. The V gene is TRBV5-1, the J gene TRBJ2-5; 8 bases agree with TRBD1. Gene TRBJ2-7 matches the end of the DNA better, so the J call may be wrong. Germline V lookup: CDR1 SGHRS, CDR2 YFSETQ. The CDR3 length is 15 residues.